The clone carrying this T cell receptor (beta chain) was seen more than once but under ten times. Clones were read by immunoSEQ multiplex PCR, and TCRdb kept only the in-frame ones, dropping some. Seen here are 30,000 to 45,000 clones, 60% to 85% observed once, and the top ten hold less than 2.5%. The entry originates in a study of blood T cell repertoires in COVID-19. Study context: From T cells, B-cell-depleted T cells, or PBMCs came the material, which was cDNA or gDNA.

V shed 4 bases and J shed 5 bases, with 9 bases lying between them. Germline CDR1 and CDR2: SGDLS and YYNGEE. This CDR3 has 13 residues. Specimen: peripheral blood. The sequence came from a man in his fifties or sixties with active COVID-19. The V gene is TRBV9, the J gene TRBJ2-2; D is undetermined. CDR3 residues: CASSPSATGELFF. Written as DNA, the CDR3 is TGTGCCAGCAGCCCCTCCGCGACCGGGGAGCTGTTTTTT.